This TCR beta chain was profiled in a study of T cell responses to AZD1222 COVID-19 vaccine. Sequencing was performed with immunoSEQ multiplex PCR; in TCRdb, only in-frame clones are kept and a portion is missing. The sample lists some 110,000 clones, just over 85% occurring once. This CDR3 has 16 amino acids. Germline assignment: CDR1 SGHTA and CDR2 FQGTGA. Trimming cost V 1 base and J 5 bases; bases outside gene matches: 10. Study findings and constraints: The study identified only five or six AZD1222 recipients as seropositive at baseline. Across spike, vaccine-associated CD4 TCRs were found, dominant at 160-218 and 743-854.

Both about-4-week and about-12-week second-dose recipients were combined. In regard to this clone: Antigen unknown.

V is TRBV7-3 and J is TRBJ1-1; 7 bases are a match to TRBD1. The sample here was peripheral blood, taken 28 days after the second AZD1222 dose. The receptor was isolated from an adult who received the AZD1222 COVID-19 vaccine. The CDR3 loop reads CASSLNGQADGTEAFF. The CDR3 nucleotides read TGTGCCAGCAGCTTAAACGGACAGGCCGATGGAACTGAAGCTTTCTTT.